The T cell receptor (beta chain) described here comes from a study of cytotoxic CD8 clonotypes in ibrutinib-treated CLL. The V end was cut by 3 bases, the J end by 7 bases, with 9 bases between. Germline CDR1 reads SGHDN; CDR2 reads FVKESK. The CDR3 contains 13 residues. Data came from immunoSEQ multiplex PCR; TCRdb stores just in-frame clones and leaves some out. The sample shows hundreds of thousands of clones, about 80% of them seen only once. The chain uses TRBV14 and TRBJ2-2; no clear D. The origin of this receptor is a human donor with chronic lymphocytic leukemia. Source: PBMCs, taken before ibrutinib treatment. CDR3: CASSQRWGGELFF. The DNA of the CDR3 is TGTGCCAGCAGCCAGCGCTGGGGCGGGGAGCTGTTTTTT.